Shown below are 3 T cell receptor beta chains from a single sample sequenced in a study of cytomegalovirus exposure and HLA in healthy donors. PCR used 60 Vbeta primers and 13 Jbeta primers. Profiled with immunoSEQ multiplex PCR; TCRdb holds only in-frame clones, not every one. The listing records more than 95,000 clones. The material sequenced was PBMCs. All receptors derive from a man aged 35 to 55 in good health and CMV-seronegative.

CDR3 in amino acids: CASRAGPTGELFF. CDR3 DNA sequence: TGTGCCAGCCGGGCGGGGCCCACCGGGGAGCTGTTTTTT. The rearrangement uses TRBV6-5 and TRBJ2-2, with TRBD2 as a possible D gene (6 bases). CDR3 length: 13 amino acids. CDR1 is MNHEY and CDR2 is SVGAGI in the germline V gene. V lost 8 bases to trimming and J lost 4 bases, with 11 bases between them.

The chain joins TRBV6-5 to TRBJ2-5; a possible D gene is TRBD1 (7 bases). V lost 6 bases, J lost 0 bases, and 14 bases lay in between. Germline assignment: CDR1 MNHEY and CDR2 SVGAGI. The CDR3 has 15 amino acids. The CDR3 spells CASSRQGGYQETQYF. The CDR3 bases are TGTGCCAGCAGCCGCCAGGGGGGCTACCAAGAGACCCAGTACTTC.

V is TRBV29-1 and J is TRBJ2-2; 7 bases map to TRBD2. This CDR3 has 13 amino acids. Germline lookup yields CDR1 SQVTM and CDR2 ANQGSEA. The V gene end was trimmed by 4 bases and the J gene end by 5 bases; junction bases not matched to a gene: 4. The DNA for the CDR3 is TGCAGCGTTGTCGAGGGAGGGACCGGGGAGCTGTTTTTT. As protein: CSVVEGGTGELFF.